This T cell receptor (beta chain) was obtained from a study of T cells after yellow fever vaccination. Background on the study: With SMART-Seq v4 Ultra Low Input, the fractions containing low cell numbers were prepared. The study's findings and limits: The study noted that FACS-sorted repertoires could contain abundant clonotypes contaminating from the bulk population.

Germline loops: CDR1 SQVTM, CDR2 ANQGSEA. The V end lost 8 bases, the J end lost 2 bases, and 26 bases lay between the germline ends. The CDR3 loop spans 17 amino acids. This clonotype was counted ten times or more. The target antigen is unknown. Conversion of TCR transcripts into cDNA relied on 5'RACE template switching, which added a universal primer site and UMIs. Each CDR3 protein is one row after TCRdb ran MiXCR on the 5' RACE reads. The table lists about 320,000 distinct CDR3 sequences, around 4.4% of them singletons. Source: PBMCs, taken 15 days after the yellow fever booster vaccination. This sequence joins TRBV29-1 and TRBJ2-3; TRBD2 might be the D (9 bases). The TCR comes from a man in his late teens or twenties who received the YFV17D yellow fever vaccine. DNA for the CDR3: TGCAGCTTTTGGACAGGGCTAGCGGGGTTCCCCACAGATACGCAGTATTTT. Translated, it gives CSFWTGLAGFPTDTQYF.